These 11 T cell receptor beta chains originate from one sample sequenced in a study of CD8 T cells in Susac syndrome. When the RNA was reverse transcribed, random hexamers were used with an input of 0.5 to 1 ug. Each CDR3 protein is one row after TCRdb ran MiXCR on the immunoSEQ multiplex PCR reads. The data hold 150,000 to 200,000 distinct CDR3 sequences, with approximately 93% observed a single time. Sequencing was done on a sample of CD4+ T cells from PBMCs. These receptors were collected from a human donor with multiple sclerosis.

The V gene is TRBV10-3, the J gene TRBJ2-7, with D possibly being TRBD1 (6 bases). Trimming pared 7 bases from V and 3 bases from J, leaving 13 bases between. The CDR3 covers 13 residues. From germline, CDR1 is ENHRY and CDR2 SYGVKD. CDR3 protein: CAIMPSGHYEQYF. The CDR3 DNA sequence: TGTGCCATCATGCCCTCGGGACACTACGAGCAGTACTTC.

V usage is TRBV21-1 and J usage is TRBJ2-4; the table's D call of TRBD1 was not tested on the DNA. TRBV21-1 counts as a pseudogene. This CDR3 region has 16 residues. The DNA of the CDR3 is TGTGCCAGCAGCAAAGAGCGGGGCGCAGCCAAAAACATTCAGTACTTC. It translates to CASSKERGAAKNIQYF.

This chain joins TRBV4-2 and TRBJ2-1, with 12 bases aligning to TRBD1. From germline, CDR1 is LGHNA and CDR2 YNFKEQ. V gave up 5 bases and J gave up 6 bases; unmatched junction bases: 11. The CDR3 has 17 residues. CDR3 loop: CASSFQGRDRGLNEQFF. The CDR3 DNA sequence: TGTGCCAGCAGCTTCCAGGGCCGGGACAGGGGGCTCAATGAGCAGTTCTTC.

V usage is TRBV7-2 and J usage is TRBJ1-4; D not resolved. V was clipped by 5 bases and J by 6 bases, with 13 bases between them. Per the germline V gene, CDR1 is SGHTA and CDR2 is FQGNSA. CDR3 length: 14 residues. This CDR3 is CASSLRVYDEKLFF. In DNA, the CDR3 is TGTGCCAGCAGCCTTAGGGTTTATGATGAAAAACTGTTTTTT.

The chain has TRBV10-3 and TRBJ1-1, with TRBD1 matching 7 bases. This CDR3 spans 15 amino acids. CDR1 is ENHRY and CDR2 is SYGVKD in the germline V gene. The ends lost 5 bases at V and 8 bases at J; junction bases unmatched: 14. CDR3 in amino acids: CAISPGTVARSEAFF. The CDR3 DNA is TGTGCCATCAGTCCCGGGACAGTGGCCCGGTCGGAAGCTTTCTTT.

V usage is TRBV10-3 and J usage is TRBJ2-7, with TRBD2 matching over 8 bases. The CDR3 loop spans 15 amino acids. The V and J ends lost 4 bases and 3 bases, in that order; junction bases with no gene match: 8. Looked up from germline, CDR1 is ENHRY and CDR2 is SYGVKD. CDR3 coding DNA: TGTGCCATCAGTGGTCGAGCGGGAGTCGTCTACGAGCAGTACTTC. The encoded protein is CAISGRAGVVYEQYF.

This chain connects TRBV29-1 to TRBJ2-3; 9 nucleotides align to TRBD1. Germline V CDR1 and CDR2: SQVTM, ANQGSEA. The CDR3 runs 13 residues. The trim removed 4 bases at V and 5 bases at J, leaving 4 bases unmatched. CDR3 region: CSVGDRAKDTQYF. CDR3 nucleotide sequence: TGCAGCGTTGGGGACAGGGCGAAAGATACGCAGTATTTT.

This chain's CDR3 is CASSLGGGQGAFF. DNA of the CDR3: TGTGCCAGCAGTCTCGGTGGGGGTCAAGGAGCTTTCTTT. The chain has TRBV12-3 or TRBV12-4 and TRBJ1-1, with a possible D match to TRBD1 (5 bases). Deletions cut 5 bases from V and 10 bases from J, with 17 bases between. This CDR3 comprises 13 residues.

The chain couples TRBV28 to TRBJ1-2; D might be TRBD1 (6 bases). V shed 3 bases and J shed 7 bases, with 9 bases lying between them. Germline V gene lookup returns CDR1 MDHEN and CDR2 SYDVKM. CDR3 size: 12 residues. CDR3 amino acids: CASSFDRLGYTF. The DNA of the CDR3 is TGTGCCAGCAGTTTTGACAGGCTTGGCTACACCTTC.

The V call is TRBV30, the J call TRBJ1-5; possibly TRBD1 for D (5 bases). This CDR3 comprises 12 residues. Germline loops: CDR1 GTSNPN, CDR2 SVGIG (reference sequence). Trimming pared 4 bases from V and 10 bases from J, leaving 14 bases between. CDR3 amino acids: CAWTRGRGPQHF. The CDR3 region has the DNA TGTGCCTGGACTAGGGGTCGGGGACCCCAGCATTTT.

CDR3 bases: TGTGCCAGCAGCTTAGGTATGGGAACGGGTGGCTACGAGCAGTACTTC. Protein product: CASSLGMGTGGYEQYF. The chain combines TRBV7-2 with TRBJ2-7; D gene uncertain. The CDR3 length is 16 residues. Trimming shortened V by 1 base and J by 3 bases, and 16 bases separated the two germline ends. Germline assignment: CDR1 SGHTA and CDR2 FQGNSA.